Presented here are 25 T cell receptor beta chains from one specimen sequenced in a study of blood T cell repertoires in COVID-19 (dated by TCRdb to about 2020). Library generation was performed with the immunoSEQ multiplex PCR assay. The immuneACCESS repertoire file appears here via TCRdb, limited to in-frame rearrangements. These files lack a portion of the clones; in checked studies, under half of the deficit traces to unresolved V genes, and the cause of the others is not known. This sample is represented by under 250,000 clones; around nine tenths of them were singletons. Around 1.5% of the sample goes to the ten largest clones. The sample was peripheral blood. The source of these receptors is a woman aged 55-70 years who had recovered from COVID-19.

Only a few counts were recorded for this clone. The chain combines TRBV20-1 with TRBJ1-6; D gene ambiguous. Germline V lookup: CDR1 DFQATT, CDR2 SNEGSKA (reference sequence). Trimming removed 3 bases from V and 15 bases from J, with 12 bases in between. This CDR3 spans 11 amino acids. The CDR3 DNA sequence: TGCAGTGCTAGGTGGGCCGCCGGCCTCCACTTT. Amino acid sequence: CSARWAAGLHF.

The chain joins TRBV7-2 to TRBJ2-1; TRBD2 matches at 10 bases. The ends lost 3 bases at V and 3 bases at J; junction bases unmatched: 5. Germline V gives CDR1 SGHTA, CDR2 FQGNSA. This CDR3 spans 16 amino acids. DNA for the CDR3: TGTGCCAGCAGCTTTAGCGGGGGGCAACTCTACAATGAGCAGTTCTTC. Its protein product is CASSFSGGQLYNEQFF.

This sequence joins TRBV7-8 and TRBJ1-2, with 8 positions matching TRBD1. The CDR3 consists of 16 residues. The trim removed 4 bases at V and 1 base at J, leaving 8 bases unmatched. Per germline, CDR1 SGHVS and CDR2 FQNEAQ. The CDR3 reads CASSSTGGQLNYGYTF. As DNA, the CDR3 is TGTGCCAGCAGCTCCACAGGGGGGCAGCTTAACTATGGCTACACCTTC. Full variable domain (rest looked up from reference TRBV7-8 and TRBJ1-2): GAGVSQSPRYKVAKRGQDVALRCDPISGHVSLFWYQQALGQGPEFLTYFQNEAQLDKSGLPSDRFFAERPEGSVSTLKIQRTQQEDSAVYLCASSSTGGQLNYGYTFGSGTRLTVV.

The chain employs TRBV25-1 and TRBJ1-3; D is possibly TRBD1 (5 bases). V was cut by 5 bases and J by 0 bases, with 8 bases left in between. There are 14 residues in the CDR3. Looked up from germline, CDR1 is MGHDK and CDR2 is SYGVNS. DNA for the CDR3: TGTGCCAGCAGTCCACAGGCCTCTGGAAACACCATATATTTT. Its translation: CASSPQASGNTIYF.

This clone was counted once. This chain uses TRBV16 with TRBJ2-3; TRBD2 matches 9 bases. The CDR3 length is 17 residues. CDR1 KGHSY and CDR2 FQNENV come from the germline V gene. Trimming took 4 bases from V and 7 from J; bases not matched to a gene: 15. The CDR3 sequence is CASSPSGATSNPNTQYF. In nucleotides, the CDR3 is TGTGCCAGCAGCCCTAGCGGGGCCACATCGAACCCTAATACGCAGTATTTT.

The chain has TRBV7-3 and TRBJ2-5, with TRBD2 matching over 14 bases. V was clipped by 5 bases and J by 3 bases; unmatched bases: 2. Germline assignment: CDR1 SGHTA and CDR2 FQGTGA. The CDR3 totals 15 residues. CDR3 coding DNA: TGTGCCAGCAGCCCGGGACTAGCGGGGGAAGAGACCCAGTACTTC. Translation gives CASSPGLAGEETQYF. Variable domain in full (rest from reference TRBV7-3 and TRBJ2-5): GAGVSQTPSNKVTEKGKYVELRCDPISGHTALYWYRQSLGQGPEFLIYFQGTGAADDSGLPNDRFFAVRPEGSVSTLKIQRTERGDSAVYLCASSPGLAGEETQYFGPGTRLLVL.

This clone was detected ten times or more. This chain links TRBV6-5 with TRBJ2-7, with D perhaps matching TRBD1 (6 bases). V was clipped by 5 bases and J by 0 bases, with 8 bases between them. From germline, CDR1 is MNHEY and CDR2 SVGAGI. The CDR3 is 13 amino acids. The CDR3 DNA is TGTGCCAGCAGTAAGGACAGCTCCTACGAGCAGTACTTC. Its translation: CASSKDSSYEQYF.

The chain carries TRBV5-1 and TRBJ2-1; 8 bases align to TRBD1. Trimming took 4 bases from V and 0 from J; bases not matched to a gene: 0. Germline CDR1 SGHRS, CDR2 YFSETQ. CDR3 size: 14 residues. The CDR3: CASSTGGSYNEQFF. In DNA form, the CDR3 reads TGCGCCAGCAGCACAGGGGGCTCCTACAATGAGCAGTTCTTC.

The V call is TRBV11-2, the J call TRBJ2-1; 9 bases align to TRBD2. The CDR3 is 16 residues long. In germline, CDR1 is SGHAT, CDR2 FQNNGV. V was clipped by 4 bases and J by 6 bases; unmatched bases: 10. This chain's CDR3 is CASSSISGGKFNEQFF. CDR3 coding DNA: TGTGCCAGCAGCTCCATTAGCGGGGGAAAGTTCAATGAGCAGTTCTTC. The whole variable domain, remainder taken from reference TRBV11-2 and TRBJ2-1, is EAGVAQSPRYKIIEKRQSVAFWCNPISGHATLYWYQQILGQGPKLLIQFQNNGVVDDSQLPKDRFSAERLKGVDSTLKIQPAKLEDSAVYLCASSSISGGKFNEQFFGPGTRLTVL.

CDR3 in DNA: TGTGCCAGCAGCTTAGTCGCTAGTAGCTCCTACGAGCAGTACTTC. Translating gives CASSLVASSSYEQYF. The rearrangement joins TRBV7-2 to TRBJ2-7; D not resolved. The CDR3 has 15 residues. The V end was cut by 1 base, the J end by 0 bases, with 10 bases between. The germline V gene encodes CDR1 SGHTA and CDR2 FQGNSA.

The V gene is TRBV4-1, the J gene TRBJ1-5, with D tentatively TRBD1 (5 bases). Germline V CDR1 and CDR2: MGHRA, YSYEKL. The CDR3 consists of 14 residues. V dropped 2 bases and J dropped 4 bases, with 9 bases sitting between them. The CDR3 is CASSQRGGNQPQHF. The CDR3 coding sequence is TGCGCCAGCAGCCAAAGGGGAGGGAATCAGCCCCAGCATTTT.

This chain connects TRBV6-1 to TRBJ2-1, with D possibly matching TRBD1 (5 bases). The CDR3 totals 11 residues. With 2 bases removed from V and 10 bases from J, the gap between germline ends came to 6 bases. Germline lookup yields CDR1 MNHNS and CDR2 SASEGT. The CDR3 protein is CASSEWGEQFF. The DNA of the CDR3 is TGTGCCAGCAGTGAATGGGGCGAGCAGTTCTTC.

The gene calls are TRBV6-5 and TRBJ2-7; 8 nucleotides match TRBD1. The CDR3 consists of 14 residues. Trimming removed 4 bases from V and 2 bases from J; junction bases left unmatched: 4. Germline V gene sequence: CDR1 MNHEY, CDR2 SVGAGI. The CDR3 spells CASSSGGTAYEQYF. The CDR3 DNA is TGTGCCAGCAGTTCAGGGGGCACCGCCTACGAGCAGTACTTC.

This clone was counted between two and nine times. This chain connects TRBV28 to TRBJ2-4; D ambiguous. Between the trimmed V and J ends, which lost 1 base and 9 bases, there was a span of 7 bases. CDR1 and CDR2 from the germline V gene are MDHEN and SYDVKM. The CDR3 has 12 residues. For the CDR3, the DNA is TGTGCCAGCAGTTTATATTCCGGCATTCAGTACTTC. Its translation is CASSLYSGIQYF.

V gene TRBV9 combines with J gene TRBJ2-2; 8 nucleotides line up with TRBD1. Unmatched junction bases numbered 7, after V lost 7 bases and J lost 5 bases. Germline CDR1 reads SGDLS; CDR2 reads YYNGEE. There are 14 residues in the CDR3. CDR3 residues: CASGRGLRTGELFF. CDR3 in DNA: TGTGCCAGCGGCAGGGGGCTGAGGACCGGGGAGCTGTTTTTT.

V gene TRBV5-1 combines with J gene TRBJ2-7; D is perhaps TRBD1 (5 bases). Germline assignment: CDR1 SGHRS and CDR2 YFSETQ. The CDR3 runs 11 residues. V was clipped by 6 bases and J by 4 bases, with 8 bases between them. CDR3 in DNA: TGCGCCAGCAACCAGGGTTACGAGCAGTACTTC. Protein sequence: CASNQGYEQYF.

The chain carries TRBV7-3 and TRBJ1-2, with 7 bases matching TRBD1. In germline, CDR1 is SGHTA, CDR2 FQGTGA. The CDR3 is 15 residues long. Trimming took 3 bases from V and 8 from J; bases not matched to a gene: 12. CDR3 bases: TGTGCCAGCAGCTTGAATCTAAGACAGGGCTTGGGCTACACCTTC. Its protein is CASSLNLRQGLGYTF.

The chain couples TRBV4-2 to TRBJ1-1; TRBD1 matches at 9 bases. Losses at the gene ends were 0 bases for V and 5 bases for J; bases not matched to a gene: 10. The CDR3 runs to 17 residues. Germline CDR1 reads LGHNA; CDR2 reads YNFKEQ. CDR3 sequence: CASSQEGTGFGKTEAFF. The CDR3 bases are TGTGCCAGCAGCCAAGAGGGGACAGGGTTTGGAAAAACTGAAGCTTTCTTT.

V is TRBV19 and J is TRBJ1-4; no firm D call. Trimming shortened V by 2 bases and J by 5 bases, and 9 bases separated the two germline ends. This CDR3 has 14 residues. Looked up from germline, CDR1 is LNHDA and CDR2 is SQIVND (reference sequence). The CDR3 loop reads CASSINSLNEKLFF. In DNA, the CDR3 is TGTGCCAGTAGTATAAACAGCTTGAATGAAAAACTGTTTTTT.

The chain links TRBV5-4 to TRBJ2-2, with D unclear. Germline assignment: CDR1 SGHNT and CDR2 YYREEE (reference sequence). Trimming cost V 3 bases and J 2 bases, with 8 bases left between them. There are 14 residues in the CDR3. CDR3 loop: CASSSQINTGELFF. In DNA form, the CDR3 reads TGTGCCAGCAGCTCACAAATAAACACCGGGGAGCTGTTTTTT.

The chain couples TRBV12-3 or TRBV12-4 to TRBJ1-2; 9 positions agree with TRBD1. The CDR3 loop spans 13 amino acids. V was clipped by 6 bases and J by 6 bases; unmatched bases: 5. CDR3 amino acids: CASSLRQGDGYTF. CDR3 DNA: TGTGCCAGCAGCCTAAGACAGGGGGATGGCTACACCTTC.

This chain uses TRBV5-4 with TRBJ2-1, with D possibly TRBD2 on 6 matching bases. The germline V gene encodes CDR1 SGHNT and CDR2 YYREEE (reference sequence). The CDR3 totals 14 residues. V gave up 3 bases and J gave up 2 bases, with 9 bases separating them. The CDR3 sequence: CASSSGLPYNEQFF. In DNA form, the CDR3 reads TGTGCCAGCAGCTCGGGACTCCCCTACAATGAGCAGTTCTTC.

The rearrangement joins TRBV27 to TRBJ2-7; D is possibly TRBD1 (5 bases). The CDR3 extends over 16 amino acids. V was trimmed by 4 bases and J by 3 bases, leaving 19 bases between them. From germline, CDR1 is MNHEY and CDR2 SMNVEV (reference sequence). Here the CDR3 reads CASSSAPQVVVYEQYF. The CDR3 DNA is TGTGCCAGCAGTTCTGCCCCACAGGTGGTGGTCTACGAGCAGTACTTC.

The V gene is TRBV7-9, the J gene TRBJ1-2, with 11 positions matching TRBD1. The V gene's germline CDR1 is SEHNR and CDR2 FQNEAQ (reference sequence). V lost 4 bases, J lost 2 bases, and 9 bases stayed unmatched. CDR3 length equals 17 residues. The CDR3 sequence: CASSSHQGTGGNYGYTF. The CDR3, as DNA: TGTGCCAGCAGCTCTCACCAGGGGACAGGGGGGAACTATGGCTACACCTTC.

There are a few counts of this clone. The chain uses TRBV4-2 and TRBJ2-1; TRBD2 matches 8 bases. The CDR3 contains 15 residues. Trimming at V came to 2 bases and at J to 7 bases, leaving 7 bases not matched to a gene. The germline CDR1 and CDR2 sequences are LGHNA and YNFKEQ. This CDR3 is CASSQRGGLLNEQFF. CDR3 DNA sequence: TGTGCCAGCAGCCAACGGGGGGGGTTACTTAATGAGCAGTTCTTC.